The present TCR beta chain was sequenced within a study of blood T cell repertoires in COVID-19. Study-wide context: Spain, Italy and the United States supplied samples that represented acute and convalescent COVID-19. Sample material is recorded as cDNA or gDNA derived from T cells, B-cell-depleted T cells, or PBMCs.

Per germline, CDR1 DFQATT and CDR2 SNEGSKA (reference sequence). The CDR3 runs 16 residues. Trimming removed 3 bases from V and 1 base from J, with 17 bases in between. Sequenced by immunoSEQ multiplex PCR; TCRdb stores in-frame clones only, minus some. This table holds 75,000 to 100,000 clones, around 88% found once. The source of this sequence is a man between 60 and 70 years old with acute or convalescent COVID-19. V is TRBV20-1 and J is TRBJ2-3, with TRBD1 as a possible D gene (5 bases). Input material: peripheral blood. In DNA form, the CDR3 reads TGCAGTGCTAGTTCACCCTATGGGGCCCGCACAGATACGCAGTATTTT. It yields the protein CSASSPYGARTDTQYF.